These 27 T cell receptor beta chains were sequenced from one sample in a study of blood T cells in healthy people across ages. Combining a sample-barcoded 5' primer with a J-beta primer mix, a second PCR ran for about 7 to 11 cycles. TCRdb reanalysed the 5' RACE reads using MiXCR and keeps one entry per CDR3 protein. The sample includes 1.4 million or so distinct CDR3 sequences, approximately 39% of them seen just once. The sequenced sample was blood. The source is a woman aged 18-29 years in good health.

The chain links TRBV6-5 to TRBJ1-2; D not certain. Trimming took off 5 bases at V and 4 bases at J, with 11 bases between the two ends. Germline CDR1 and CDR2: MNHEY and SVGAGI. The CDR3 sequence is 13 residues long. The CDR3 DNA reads TGTGCCAGCAGTAGGGATAACGTCTATGGCTACACCTTC. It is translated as CASSRDNVYGYTF.

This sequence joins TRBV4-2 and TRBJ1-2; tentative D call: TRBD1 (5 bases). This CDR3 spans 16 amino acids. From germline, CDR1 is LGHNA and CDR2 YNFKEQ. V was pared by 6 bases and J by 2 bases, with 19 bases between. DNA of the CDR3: TGTGCCAGCAGTTCGGGGGGGGGTTTTGCGAACTATGGCTACACCTTC. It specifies CASSSGGGFANYGYTF.

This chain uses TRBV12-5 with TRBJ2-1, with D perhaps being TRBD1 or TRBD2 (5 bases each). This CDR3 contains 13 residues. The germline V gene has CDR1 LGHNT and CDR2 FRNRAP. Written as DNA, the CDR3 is TGTGCGGGACGGACTCCTAACGACAATGAGCAGTTCTTC. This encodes CAGRTPNDNEQFF.

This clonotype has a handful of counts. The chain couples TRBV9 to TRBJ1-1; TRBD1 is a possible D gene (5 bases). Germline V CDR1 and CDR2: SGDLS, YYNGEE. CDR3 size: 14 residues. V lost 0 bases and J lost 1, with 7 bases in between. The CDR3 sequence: CASSVEGTNTEAFF. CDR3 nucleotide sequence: TGTGCCAGCAGCGTAGAGGGGACGAACACTGAAGCTTTCTTT.

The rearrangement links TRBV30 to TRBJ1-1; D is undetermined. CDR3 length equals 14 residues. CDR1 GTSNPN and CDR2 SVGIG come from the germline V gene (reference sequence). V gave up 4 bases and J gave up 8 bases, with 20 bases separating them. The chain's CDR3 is CAWTTSGWREEAFF. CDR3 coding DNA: TGTGCCTGGACCACCAGTGGGTGGCGGGAGGAAGCTTTCTTT.

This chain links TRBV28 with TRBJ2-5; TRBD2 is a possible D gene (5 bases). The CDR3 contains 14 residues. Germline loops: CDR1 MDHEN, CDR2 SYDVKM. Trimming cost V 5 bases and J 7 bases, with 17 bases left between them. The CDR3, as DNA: TGTGCCAGCAGTGGTCCTGGGCGGGCTTGGACCCAGTACTTC. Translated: CASSGPGRAWTQYF.

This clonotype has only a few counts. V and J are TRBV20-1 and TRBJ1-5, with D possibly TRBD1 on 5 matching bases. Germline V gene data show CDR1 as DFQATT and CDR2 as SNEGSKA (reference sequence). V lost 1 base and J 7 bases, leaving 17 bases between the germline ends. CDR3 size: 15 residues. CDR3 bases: TGCAGTGCTAGAGCCCCCCGAGGGGAAGGACAGCCCCAGCATTTT. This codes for CSARAPRGEGQPQHF.

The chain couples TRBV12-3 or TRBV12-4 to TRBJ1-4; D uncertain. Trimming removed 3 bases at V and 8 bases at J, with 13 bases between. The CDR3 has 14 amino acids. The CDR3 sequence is CASSFFGLGEKLFF. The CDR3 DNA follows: TGTGCCAGCAGTTTTTTTGGCCTGGGGGAAAAACTGTTTTTT.

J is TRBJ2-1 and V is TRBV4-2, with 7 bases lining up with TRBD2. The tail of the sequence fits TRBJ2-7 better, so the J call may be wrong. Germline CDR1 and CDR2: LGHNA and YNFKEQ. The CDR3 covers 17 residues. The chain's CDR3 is CASSRGLREGSYNEQYF. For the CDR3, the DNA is TGTGCCAGCAGCCGGGGTCTGAGGGAGGGCAGTTACAATGAGCAGTACTTC.

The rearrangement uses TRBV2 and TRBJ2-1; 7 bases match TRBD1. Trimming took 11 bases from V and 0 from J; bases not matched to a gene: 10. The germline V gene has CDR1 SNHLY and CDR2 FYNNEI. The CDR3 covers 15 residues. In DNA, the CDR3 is TGTGCCGCTCGACAGGGCGCAAGCTCCTACAATGAGCAGTTCTTC. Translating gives CAARQGASSYNEQFF. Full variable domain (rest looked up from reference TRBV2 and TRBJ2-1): EPEVTQTPSHQVTQMGQEVILRCVPISNHLYFYWYRQILGQKVEFLVSFYNNEISEKSEIFDDQFSVERPDGSNFTLKIRSTKLEDSAMYFCAARQGASSYNEQFFGPGTRLTVL.

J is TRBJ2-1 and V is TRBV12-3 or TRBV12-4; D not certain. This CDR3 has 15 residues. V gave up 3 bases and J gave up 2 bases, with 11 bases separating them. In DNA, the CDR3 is TGTGCCAGCAGTTTTGAACGGATAACCTACAATGAGCAGTTCTTC. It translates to CASSFERITYNEQFF.

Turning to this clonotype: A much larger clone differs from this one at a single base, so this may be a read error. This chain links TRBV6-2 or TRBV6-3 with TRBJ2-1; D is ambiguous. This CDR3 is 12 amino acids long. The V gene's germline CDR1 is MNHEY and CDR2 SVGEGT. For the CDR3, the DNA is TGTACCAGCAACCAACCGGACAATGAGCAGTTCTTC. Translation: CTSNQPDNEQFF.

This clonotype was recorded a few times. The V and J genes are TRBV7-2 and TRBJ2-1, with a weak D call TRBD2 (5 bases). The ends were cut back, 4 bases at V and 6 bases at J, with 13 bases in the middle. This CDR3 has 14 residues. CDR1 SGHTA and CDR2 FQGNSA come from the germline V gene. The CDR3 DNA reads TGTGCCAGCAGCTACACTAGATTGGGCAATGAGCAGTTCTTC. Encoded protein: CASSYTRLGNEQFF.

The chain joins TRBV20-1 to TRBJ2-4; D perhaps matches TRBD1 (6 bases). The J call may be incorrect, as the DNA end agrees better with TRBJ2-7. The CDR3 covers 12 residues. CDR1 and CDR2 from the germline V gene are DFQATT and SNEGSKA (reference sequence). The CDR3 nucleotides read TGCAGTGCTAGAATACAGGGATACGAGCAGTACTTC. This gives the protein CSARIQGYEQYF.

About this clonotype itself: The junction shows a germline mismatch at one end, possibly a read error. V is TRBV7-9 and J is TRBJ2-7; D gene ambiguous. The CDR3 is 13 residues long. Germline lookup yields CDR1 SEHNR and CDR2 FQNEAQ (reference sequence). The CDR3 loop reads CASSLGASYERYF. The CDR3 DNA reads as TGTGCCAGCAGCTTGGGTGCCTCCTACGAGCGGTACTTC.

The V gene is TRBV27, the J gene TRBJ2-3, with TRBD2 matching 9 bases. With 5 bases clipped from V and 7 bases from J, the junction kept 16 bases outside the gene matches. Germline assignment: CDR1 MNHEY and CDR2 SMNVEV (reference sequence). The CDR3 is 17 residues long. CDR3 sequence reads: CASSLRGLAGRQNTQYF. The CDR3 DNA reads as TGTGCCAGCAGTCTTAGGGGTCTAGCGGGGCGCCAAAATACGCAGTATTTT.

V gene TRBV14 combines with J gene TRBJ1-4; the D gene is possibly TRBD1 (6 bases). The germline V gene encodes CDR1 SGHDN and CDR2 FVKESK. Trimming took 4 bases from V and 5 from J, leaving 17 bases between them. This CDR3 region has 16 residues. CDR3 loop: CASSREGGPSNEKLFF. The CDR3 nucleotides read TGTGCCAGCAGCCGGGAGGGGGGACCCTCAAATGAAAAACTGTTTTTT.

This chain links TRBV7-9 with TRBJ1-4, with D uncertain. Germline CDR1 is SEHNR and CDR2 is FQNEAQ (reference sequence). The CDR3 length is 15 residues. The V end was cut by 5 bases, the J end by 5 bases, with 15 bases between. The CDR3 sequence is CASSTAQVPNEKLFF. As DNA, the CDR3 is TGTGCCAGCAGCACAGCCCAGGTCCCGAATGAAAAACTGTTTTTT.

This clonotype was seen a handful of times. The CDR3 region is CATSRVGNTGELFF. CDR3 sequence (DNA): TGTGCCACCAGCAGAGTTGGGAACACCGGGGAGCTGTTTTTT. V usage is TRBV15 and J usage is TRBJ2-2; D remains ambiguous. Germline lookup yields CDR1 LNHNV and CDR2 YYDKDF (reference sequence). Trimming took off 1 base at V and 1 base at J, with 4 bases between the two ends. The CDR3 sequence is 14 residues long.

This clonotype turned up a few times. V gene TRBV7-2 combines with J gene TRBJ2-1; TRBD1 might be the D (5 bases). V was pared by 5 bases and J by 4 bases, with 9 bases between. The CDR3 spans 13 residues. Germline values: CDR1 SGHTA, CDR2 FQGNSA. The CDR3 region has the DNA TGTGCCAGCAGCACCCGACAGTACAATGAGCAGTTCTTC. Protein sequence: CASSTRQYNEQFF.

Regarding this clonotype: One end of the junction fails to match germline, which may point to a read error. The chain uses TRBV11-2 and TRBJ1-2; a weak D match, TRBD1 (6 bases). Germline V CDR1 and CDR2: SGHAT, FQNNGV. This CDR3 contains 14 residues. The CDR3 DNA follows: TGCGCCAGCAGCAAACTCAGGGGTAACTATGGCTACACCTTC. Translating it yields CASSKLRGNYGYTF. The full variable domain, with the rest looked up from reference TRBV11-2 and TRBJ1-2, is EAGVAQSPRYKIIEKRQSVAFWCNPISGHATLYWYQQILGQGPKLLIQFQNNGVVDDSQLPKDRFSAERLKGVDSTLKIQPAKLEDSAVYLCASSKLRGNYGYTFGSGTRLTVV.

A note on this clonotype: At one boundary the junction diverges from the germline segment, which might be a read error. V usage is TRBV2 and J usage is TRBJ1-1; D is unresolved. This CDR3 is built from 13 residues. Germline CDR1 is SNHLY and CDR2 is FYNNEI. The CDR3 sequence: CASSVQVRTVAFF. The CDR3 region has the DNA TGTGCCAGCAGTGTCCAGGTTAGAACTGTAGCTTTCTTT.

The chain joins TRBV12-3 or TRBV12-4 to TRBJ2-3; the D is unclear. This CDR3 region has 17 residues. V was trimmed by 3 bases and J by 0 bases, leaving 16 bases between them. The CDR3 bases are TGTGCCAGCAGTTTCTCCGGGTTAGAAACAAGCACAGATACGCAGTATTTT. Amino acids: CASSFSGLETSTDTQYF.

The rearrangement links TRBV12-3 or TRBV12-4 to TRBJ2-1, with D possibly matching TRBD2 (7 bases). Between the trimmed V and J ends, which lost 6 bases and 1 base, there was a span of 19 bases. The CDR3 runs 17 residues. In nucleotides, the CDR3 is TGTGCCAGCAGACCTAAGGGGGGGGGTTTTTCCTACAATGAGCAGTTCTTC. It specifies CASRPKGGGFSYNEQFF.

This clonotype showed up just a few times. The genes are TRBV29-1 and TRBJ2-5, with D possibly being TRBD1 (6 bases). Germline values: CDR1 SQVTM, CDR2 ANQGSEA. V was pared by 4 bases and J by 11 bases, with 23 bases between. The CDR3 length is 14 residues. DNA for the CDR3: TGCAGCGTTGGACTCCGGGACATAACTTGGGAGCAGTACTTC. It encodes CSVGLRDITWEQYF.

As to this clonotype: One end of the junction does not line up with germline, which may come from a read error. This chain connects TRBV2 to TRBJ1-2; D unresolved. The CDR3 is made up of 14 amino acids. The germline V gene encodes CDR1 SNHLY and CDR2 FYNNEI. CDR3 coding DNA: TGTGCCAGCAACCCGTATGTCCTTATCTTCGGCTGCACCTTC. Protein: CASNPYVLIFGCTF.

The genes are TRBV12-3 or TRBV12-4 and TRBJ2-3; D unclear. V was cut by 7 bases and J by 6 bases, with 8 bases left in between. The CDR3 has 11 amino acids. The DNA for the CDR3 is TGTGCCAGCACTAGTCCCGATACGCAGTATTTT. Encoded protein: CASTSPDTQYF.